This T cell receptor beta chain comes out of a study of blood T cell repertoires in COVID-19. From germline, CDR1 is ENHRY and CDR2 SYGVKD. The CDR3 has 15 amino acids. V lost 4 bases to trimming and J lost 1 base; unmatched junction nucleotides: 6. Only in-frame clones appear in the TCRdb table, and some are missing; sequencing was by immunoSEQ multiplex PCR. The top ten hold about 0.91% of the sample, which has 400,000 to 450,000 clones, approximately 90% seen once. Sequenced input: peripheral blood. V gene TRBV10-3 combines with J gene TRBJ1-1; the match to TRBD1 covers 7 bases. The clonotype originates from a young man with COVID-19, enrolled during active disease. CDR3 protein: CAISGIYRGNTEAFF. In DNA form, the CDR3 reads TGTGCCATCAGTGGAATTTACAGGGGGAACACTGAAGCTTTCTTT.